This entry lists 30 T cell receptor beta chains sequenced from one sample in a study of blood T cell repertoires in COVID-19. The assay was immunoSEQ multiplex PCR, and TCRdb's table has in-frame clones only and misses some. In the table there are over 250,000 clones, 86% of which are singletons. The sample comprised PBMCs or T cells enriched from blood (not recorded which). Source of these receptors: a woman aged 18-29 years who had recovered from COVID-19.

This rearrangement joins TRBV11-2 to TRBJ2-3, with D possibly matching TRBD1 (7 bases). V lost 2 bases and J 6 bases, leaving 24 bases between the germline ends. Germline V gene sequence: CDR1 SGHAT, CDR2 FQNNGV. The length of the CDR3 is 18 residues. CDR3 sequence: CASSLRGPGQGTLDTQYF. The CDR3 DNA follows: TGTGCCAGCAGCTTAAGGGGGCCGGGACAAGGGACTTTGGATACGCAGTATTTT.

J is TRBJ2-7 and V is TRBV9; TRBD2 aligns across 7 bases. V gave up 0 bases and J gave up 7 bases; unmatched junction bases: 7. The CDR3 contains 14 residues. Germline V lookup: CDR1 SGDLS, CDR2 YYNGEE. The CDR3, as DNA: TGTGCCAGCAGCGTAGGCCCGGAACTAGCGGAGCAGTACTTC. Protein sequence: CASSVGPELAEQYF.

The chain couples TRBV29-1 to TRBJ2-7; 9 bases align to TRBD1. CDR1 is SQVTM and CDR2 is ANQGSEA in the germline V gene. Trimming took 6 bases from V and 3 from J; bases not matched to a gene: 9. The CDR3 extends over 14 amino acids. The CDR3, as DNA: TGCAGCGTGAGGGCGGGGGACAGGGACTACGAGCAGTACTTC. It translates to CSVRAGDRDYEQYF.

The V gene is TRBV6-2 or TRBV6-3, the J gene TRBJ1-3, with 7 bases matching TRBD1. Germline loops: CDR1 MNHEY, CDR2 SVGEGT. This CDR3 region has 17 residues. V gave up 4 bases and J gave up 3 bases; unmatched junction bases: 12. The CDR3 bases are TGTGCCAGCAGTTTTGTAGGCCGGGACAGCAATGGAAACACCATATATTTT. It specifies CASSFVGRDSNGNTIYF.

This clone was counted a few times. The chain carries TRBV19 and TRBJ2-3, with 8 bases identical to TRBD2. The CDR3 is made up of 14 amino acids. Germline values: CDR1 LNHDA, CDR2 SQIVND (reference sequence). The V and J ends lost 5 bases and 5 bases, in that order; junction bases with no gene match: 6. As DNA, the CDR3 is TGTGCCAGTAGTCCCGGACTAGCCATAGATACGCAGTATTTT. Its translation is CASSPGLAIDTQYF.

CDR3: CASSQDREGCETQYF. The CDR3 DNA reads TGCGCCAGCAGCCAAGATCGGGAAGGGTGTGAGACCCAGTACTTC. The chain uses TRBV4-1 and TRBJ2-5, with TRBD2 as a possible D gene (5 bases). The CDR3 extends over 15 amino acids. CDR1 is MGHRA and CDR2 is YSYEKL in the germline V gene. The V gene lost 0 bases and the J gene lost 5 bases, with 13 bases spanning the gap.

This sequence joins TRBV9 and TRBJ2-5; tentatively, D is TRBD2 (6 bases). CDR1 is SGDLS, CDR2 YYNGEE, per germline. This CDR3 contains 14 residues. The V end lost 4 bases, the J end lost 4 bases, and 14 bases lay between the germline ends. The CDR3 DNA reads TGTGCCAGCAGCCCCGGGGGTAAGGGAGAGACCCAGTACTTC. Its protein product is CASSPGGKGETQYF.

The J gene is TRBJ1-5, the V gene TRBV28, with 7 nucleotides matching TRBD1. Looked up from germline, CDR1 is MDHEN and CDR2 is SYDVKM. V lost 2 bases and J lost 1; bases outside the gene matches: 5. CDR3 length: 16 amino acids. CDR3 nucleotide sequence: TGTGCCAGCAGTTTAGGGACAGAATCAAGCAATCAGCCCCAGCATTTT. Residues: CASSLGTESSNQPQHF.

The rearrangement links TRBV7-9 to TRBJ2-7; 8 bases are shared with TRBD2. There are 17 residues in the CDR3. Losses at the gene ends were 5 bases for V and 3 bases for J; bases not matched to a gene: 15. Germline assignment: CDR1 SEHNR and CDR2 FQNEAQ (reference sequence). The CDR3 spells CASSLGLLGTRDYEQYF. For the CDR3, the DNA is TGTGCCAGCAGCCTCGGTCTGTTGGGGACTAGAGACTACGAGCAGTACTTC.

The V and J genes are TRBV19 and TRBJ1-6, with TRBD1 matching over 9 bases. With 4 bases clipped from V and 11 bases from J, the junction kept 9 bases outside the gene matches. Germline-derived CDR1 and CDR2 are LNHDA and SQIVND (reference sequence). The CDR3 is 15 residues long. CDR3 DNA sequence: TGTGCCAGTAGTAGGGGACAGGGATCGAACCCACCCCTCCACTTT. Its protein product is CASSRGQGSNPPLHF.

V usage is TRBV11-2 and J usage is TRBJ1-4; 9 nucleotides align to TRBD1. The ends lost 7 bases at V and 8 bases at J; junction bases unmatched: 8. The germline V gene encodes CDR1 SGHAT and CDR2 FQNNGV. The CDR3 loop spans 14 amino acids. CDR3 residues: CASTLTGGQEKLFF. The CDR3 DNA reads TGTGCCAGCACCCTGACAGGGGGGCAAGAAAAACTGTTTTTT.

The chain carries TRBV2 and TRBJ2-7; possible D gene TRBD1, 6 bases. The germline CDR1 and CDR2 sequences are SNHLY and FYNNEI. Trimming removed 5 bases at V and 1 base at J, with 12 bases between. The CDR3 has 14 amino acids. DNA for the CDR3: TGTGCCAGCAGTTACAGGGTGGGGTCCTACGAGCAGTACTTC. It encodes CASSYRVGSYEQYF.

J is TRBJ2-3 and V is TRBV3-1 (or the pseudogene TRBV3-2), with 8 bases identical to TRBD2. The germline V gene encodes CDR1 LGHDT and CDR2 YNNKEL (reference sequence). The junction had 6 bases not matched to a gene; V was cut back by 4 bases and J by 3 bases. The CDR3 runs 15 residues. In nucleotides, the CDR3 is TGTGCCAGCAGCCCCACGCCGGGAGGGACAGATACGCAGTATTTT. Translating it yields CASSPTPGGTDTQYF.

This clone was seen a single time. The chain recombines TRBV6-5 with TRBJ1-3; D not resolved. CDR3 length equals 13 residues. Germline V gene sequence: CDR1 MNHEY, CDR2 SVGAGI. V lost 6 bases and J lost 4, with 10 bases in between. CDR3 protein: CASSRGLGNTIYF. DNA for the CDR3: TGTGCCAGCAGCCGCGGACTCGGAAACACCATATATTTT.

V usage is TRBV11-2 and J usage is TRBJ1-5; 7 bases line up with TRBD1. The ends lost 3 bases at V and 2 bases at J; junction bases unmatched: 4. The CDR3 is made up of 15 amino acids. The germline gives CDR1 SGHAT, CDR2 FQNNGV. The CDR3 nucleotides are TGTGCCAGCAGCTTGAATACAGGGGGCAATCAGCCCCAGCATTTT. Translation gives CASSLNTGGNQPQHF.

The J gene is TRBJ1-2, the V gene TRBV14; the D is unclear. Germline CDR1 SGHDN, CDR2 FVKESK. The CDR3 spans 14 residues. The V end was cut by 2 bases, the J end by 4 bases, with 11 bases between. As DNA, the CDR3 is TGTGCCAGCAGCCAAACCGACTGGGTCTATGGCTACACCTTC. Translating it yields CASSQTDWVYGYTF.

The chain couples TRBV4-3 to TRBJ2-3, with D tentatively TRBD1 (5 bases). The V end was cut by 4 bases, the J end by 6 bases, with 11 bases between. The CDR3 runs 13 residues. Germline assignment: CDR1 LGHNA and CDR2 YSLEER. CDR3 sequence (DNA): TGCGCCAGCAGCCTGAACAGGCCTGATACGCAGTATTTT. The encoded protein is CASSLNRPDTQYF.

The CDR3 coding sequence is TGTGCCAGCAGTTTAAGCGGGGCCTACAATGAGCAGTTCTTC. It encodes CASSLSGAYNEQFF. The chain recombines TRBV27 with TRBJ2-1, with 7 bases fitting TRBD2. Looked up from germline, CDR1 is MNHEY and CDR2 is SMNVEV (reference sequence). V shed 2 bases, J shed 2 bases, and the junction held 0 bases outside the gene matches. The CDR3 extends over 14 amino acids.

The J gene is TRBJ1-2, the V gene TRBV27; 8 bases match TRBD1. The trim removed 5 bases at V and 6 bases at J, leaving 5 bases unmatched. Per the germline V gene, CDR1 is MNHEY and CDR2 is SMNVEV (reference sequence). The CDR3 has 13 residues. CDR3 bases: TGTGCCAGCAGTCCGACAGGGGAACATGGCTACACCTTC. Translation: CASSPTGEHGYTF.

This sequence joins TRBV11-3 and TRBJ2-5, with D possibly matching TRBD2 (6 bases). CDR3 length: 16 amino acids. CDR1 is SGHNT, CDR2 YENEEA, per germline. Trimming shortened V by 0 bases and J by 4 bases, and 15 bases separated the two germline ends. CDR3 loop: CASSLDRAGNGETQYF. For the CDR3, the DNA is TGTGCCAGCAGCTTAGATAGGGCGGGAAACGGAGAGACCCAGTACTTC.

V and J are TRBV2 and TRBJ1-1, with a weak D call TRBD1 (6 bases). V lost 6 bases and J lost 0, with 14 bases in between. Germline V gene sequence: CDR1 SNHLY, CDR2 FYNNEI. The CDR3 length is 15 residues. The CDR3 DNA reads as TGTGCCAGCAGCGTTAGCGACAGGTTGAACACTGAAGCTTTCTTT. It specifies CASSVSDRLNTEAFF.

The chain is built from TRBV5-1 and TRBJ2-7, with 16 bases lining up with TRBD2. The V and J ends lost 8 bases and 6 bases, in that order; junction bases with no gene match: 8. Germline CDR1 SGHRS, CDR2 YFSETQ. The CDR3 sequence is 15 residues long. The DNA of the CDR3 is TGCGCCAGTGCCGGGACTAGCGGGGGGGCCGCCGAGCAGTACTTC. This encodes CASAGTSGGAAEQYF.

J is TRBJ2-1 and V is TRBV19; 10 nucleotides match TRBD2. Losses at the gene ends were 0 bases for V and 8 bases for J; bases not matched to a gene: 7. The germline V gene encodes CDR1 LNHDA and CDR2 SQIVND (reference sequence). The CDR3 totals 16 residues. Written as DNA, the CDR3 is TGTGCCAGTAGTATAGACACTAGCGGGGAAGGGGATGAGCAGTTCTTC. Its translation: CASSIDTSGEGDEQFF.

V gene TRBV27 combines with J gene TRBJ2-7, with TRBD2 as a possible D gene (6 bases). Trimming took 3 bases from V and 5 from J, leaving 11 bases between them. The CDR3 has 13 residues. Germline CDR1 MNHEY, CDR2 SMNVEV (reference sequence). This CDR3 is CASSFLGGNEQYF. CDR3 DNA: TGTGCCAGCAGTTTTCTCGGGGGTAACGAGCAGTACTTC.

This rearrangement joins TRBV18 to TRBJ2-3; TRBD2 aligns across 10 bases. With V trimmed by 8 bases and J by 4 bases, 6 bases remained unmatched. Germline values: CDR1 KGHSH, CDR2 LQKENI. The CDR3 is 14 amino acids. CDR3 DNA: TGTGCCAGCGCCCCCGGGACTAGCGCAGATACGCAGTATTTT. Amino acid sequence: CASAPGTSADTQYF.

The chain joins TRBV3-1 (or the pseudogene TRBV3-2) to TRBJ1-2, with D unresolved. CDR1 and CDR2 (germline): LGHDT, YNNKEL (reference sequence). The V gene lost 0 bases and the J gene lost 2 bases, with 7 bases spanning the gap. This CDR3 spans 14 amino acids. CDR3 bases: TGTGCCAGCAGCCAAGAGGTACAGAACTATGGCTACACCTTC. Amino acid sequence: CASSQEVQNYGYTF.

Remarks on this clone: An end of the junction differs from the germline gene, which may be a read error. This chain uses TRBV28 with TRBJ2-4; 7 nucleotides agree with TRBD1. The CDR3 is 12 amino acids. The germline CDR1 and CDR2 sequences are MDHEN and SYDVKM. CDR3 protein: CASRTRTGDFHF. DNA for the CDR3: TGTGCCAGCAGAACTAGGACAGGAGACTTTCACTTC.

The CDR3 protein is CASIQAPSSYNEQFF. The CDR3 nucleotides are TGTGCCAGCATACAGGCCCCCAGCTCCTACAATGAGCAGTTCTTC. The chain combines TRBV28 with TRBJ2-1, with D maybe TRBD1 (5 bases). Per the germline V gene, CDR1 is MDHEN and CDR2 is SYDVKM. The V and J ends lost 7 bases and 0 bases respectively, with 13 bases between them. The CDR3 sequence is 15 residues long.

The chain links TRBV14 to TRBJ2-7; 14 bases agree with TRBD2. J gave up 7 bases and V 4 bases, and 6 bases lay outside the gene matches. Looked up from germline, CDR1 is SGHDN and CDR2 is FVKESK. CDR3 size: 15 residues. The CDR3 region is CASSPGLAGVWEQYF. In nucleotides, the CDR3 is TGTGCCAGCAGCCCGGGACTAGCGGGAGTGTGGGAGCAGTACTTC.

The V call is TRBV9, the J call TRBJ1-1, with D perhaps TRBD1 (5 bases). The CDR3 runs to 14 residues. V was pared by 3 bases and J by 6 bases, with 15 bases between. CDR1 is SGDLS, CDR2 YYNGEE, per germline. CDR3 bases: TGTGCCAGCAGCGCGCAGTCGGACACCCCTGAAGCTTTCTTT. Amino acid sequence: CASSAQSDTPEAFF.